Listed here are 27 T cell receptor beta chains from one sample, sequenced in a study of cytomegalovirus exposure and HLA in healthy donors. The PCR was carried out with 60 Vbeta primers and 13 Jbeta primers. Data came from immunoSEQ multiplex PCR; TCRdb stores just in-frame clones and leaves some out. The profile shows around 64,000 clones, about 60% of them singletons. The sample consisted of PBMCs. Receptors were obtained from a woman in her 50s in good health and CMV-seronegative.

The chain has TRBV7-3 and TRBJ1-2; D is unresolved. The CDR3 contains 14 residues. The germline V gene encodes CDR1 SGHTA and CDR2 FQGTGA. Trimming removed 1 base from V and 7 bases from J, with 13 bases in between. The CDR3 bases are TGTGCCAGCAGCTTAAGCCCGTATAGTGGTGGCTACACCTTC. Translating gives CASSLSPYSGGYTF. The full variable domain, completed using reference TRBV7-3 and TRBJ1-2, is GAGVSQTPSNKVTEKGKYVELRCDPISGHTALYWYRQSLGQGPEFLIYFQGTGAADDSGLPNDRFFAVRPEGSVSTLKIQRTERGDSAVYLCASSLSPYSGGYTFGSGTRLTVV.

The genes are TRBV5-1 and TRBJ1-5; 7 bases fit TRBD1. CDR1 is SGHRS, CDR2 YFSETQ, per germline. V gave up 2 bases and J gave up 0 bases; unmatched junction bases: 8. The CDR3 consists of 17 residues. CDR3 in amino acids: CASSLGTAPHSNQPQHF. DNA for the CDR3: TGCGCCAGCAGCTTAGGGACAGCCCCTCATAGCAATCAGCCCCAGCATTTT.

V gene TRBV2 combines with J gene TRBJ2-7; TRBD1 aligns across 10 bases. The V and J ends lost 5 bases and 3 bases, in that order; junction bases with no gene match: 4. The CDR3 is 14 amino acids. Looked up from germline, CDR1 is SNHLY and CDR2 is FYNNEI. The DNA for the CDR3 is TGTGCCAGCAGTAAGGGACAGGGGCTCTACGAGCAGTACTTC. Residues: CASSKGQGLYEQYF.

J is TRBJ1-2 and V is TRBV5-6; 7 bases align to TRBD1. The length of the CDR3 is 14 residues. Germline loops: CDR1 SGHDT, CDR2 YYEEEE. After removal of 7 bases from V and 2 bases from J, the junction contained 8 bases not matched to a gene. The CDR3 coding sequence is TGTGCCAGCGCGTGGGACAGACTAAACTATGGCTACACCTTC. It yields the protein CASAWDRLNYGYTF.

This clone has a single count. For the CDR3, the DNA is TGCAGTGCCAAAAGGGACTGGGCCTACGAGCAGTACTTC. It encodes CSAKRDWAYEQYF. The chain recombines TRBV29-1 with TRBJ2-7; D is possibly TRBD2 (6 bases). The germline V gene has CDR1 SQVTM and CDR2 ANQGSEA. The CDR3 runs 13 residues.

The rearrangement uses TRBV7-8 and TRBJ1-2; possible D gene TRBD1, 6 bases. Germline CDR1 reads SGHVS; CDR2 reads FQNEAQ. V shed 4 bases and J shed 4 bases, with 19 bases lying between them. This CDR3 spans 16 amino acids. CDR3 DNA: TGTGCCAGCAGCTCCTCTGGGCAGGGGATGGTCTATGGCTACACCTTC. Its protein is CASSSSGQGMVYGYTF.

The gene calls are TRBV18 and TRBJ2-3; D remains ambiguous. The V and J ends lost 1 base and 3 bases respectively, with 5 bases between them. This CDR3 is built from 13 residues. The germline V gene has CDR1 KGHSH and CDR2 LQKENI. As DNA, the CDR3 is TGTGCCAGCTCACCACAGAGGACAGATACGCAGTATTTT. As protein: CASSPQRTDTQYF.

The chain carries TRBV27 and TRBJ2-3; 11 bases map to TRBD2. The V segment lost 1 base and the J segment 4 bases; nucleotides outside the gene matches: 4. The CDR3 is 16 amino acids. Germline V gives CDR1 MNHEY, CDR2 SMNVEV (reference sequence). CDR3 amino acids: CASSLLLAGGSDTQYF. The CDR3 DNA is TGTGCCAGCAGTTTATTGCTAGCGGGAGGATCAGATACGCAGTATTTT.

The rearrangement links TRBV27 to TRBJ2-2; 12 nucleotides match TRBD2. Germline trimming cut 8 bases from V and 3 bases from J; bases unmatched to any gene: 10. In germline, CDR1 is MNHEY, CDR2 SMNVEV (reference sequence). This CDR3 is built from 17 residues. CDR3 region: CASLRASGRADTGELFF. CDR3 bases: TGTGCCAGCCTCCGGGCTAGCGGGAGGGCAGACACCGGGGAGCTGTTTTTT.

The V call is TRBV16, the J call TRBJ1-1, with TRBD1 matching 8 bases. Germline V gene sequence: CDR1 KGHSY, CDR2 FQNENV. CDR3 size: 15 residues. The ends lost 4 bases at V and 0 bases at J; junction bases unmatched: 4. In DNA form, the CDR3 reads TGTGCCAGCAGCCCCGTGGACAGGGTGAACACTGAAGCTTTCTTT. It is translated as CASSPVDRVNTEAFF.

The chain is built from TRBV5-1 and TRBJ2-3; 14 positions match TRBD2. The V gene's germline CDR1 is SGHRS and CDR2 YFSETQ. V lost 4 bases and J lost 1; bases outside the gene matches: 2. There are 16 residues in the CDR3. The CDR3 region has the DNA TGCGCCAGCAGCACGGGACTAGCGGGGGGCACAGATACGCAGTATTTT. It codes for CASSTGLAGGTDTQYF.

The gene calls are TRBV28 and TRBJ2-2, with D unclear. The CDR3 runs to 14 residues. V shed 3 bases and J shed 2 bases, with 7 bases lying between them. Looked up from germline, CDR1 is MDHEN and CDR2 is SYDVKM. The CDR3 reads CASSFAVNTGELFF. The CDR3 coding sequence is TGTGCCAGCAGTTTCGCAGTAAACACCGGGGAGCTGTTTTTT.

This clone was detected only a few times. The gene calls are TRBV18 and TRBJ2-1; TRBD1 agrees at 7 bases. Per germline, CDR1 KGHSH and CDR2 LQKENI. This CDR3 is 15 amino acids long. Losses at the gene ends were 3 bases for V and 4 bases for J; bases not matched to a gene: 6. The chain's CDR3 is CASSPMGTVYNEQFF. Here the CDR3 DNA reads TGTGCCAGCTCACCCATGGGGACAGTGTACAATGAGCAGTTCTTC.

The CDR3 DNA reads TGTGCCAGCAGCTTAGGCGCAAGCAATCAGCCCCAGCATTTT. It encodes CASSLGASNQPQHF. This chain joins TRBV7-9 and TRBJ1-5; no clear D gene. Looked up from germline, CDR1 is SEHNR and CDR2 is FQNEAQ (reference sequence). The CDR3 is 14 residues long. Trimming stripped 1 base from V and 1 base from J, with 5 bases between.

This clone was found a few times. The gene calls are TRBV7-2 and TRBJ2-3; D is perhaps TRBD2 (6 bases). This CDR3 is built from 18 residues. V lost 4 bases and J 0 bases, leaving 20 bases between the germline ends. The V gene's germline CDR1 is SGHTA and CDR2 FQGNSA. CDR3 region: CASSSKDGGGTSTDTQYF. CDR3 nucleotides: TGTGCCAGCAGCTCAAAAGATGGTGGCGGGACGAGCACAGATACGCAGTATTTT.

This rearrangement joins TRBV4-2 to TRBJ1-4; D gene unclear. This CDR3 has 15 amino acids. V was trimmed by 0 bases and J by 14 bases, leaving 19 bases between them. From germline, CDR1 is LGHNA and CDR2 YNFKEQ. The CDR3 bases are TGTGCCAGCAGCCAAGAAGGAGGGTTGGTGTCGTTGCTGTTTTTT. It specifies CASSQEGGLVSLLFF.

This chain uses TRBV5-1 with TRBJ1-4; D gene unclear. V was pared by 1 base and J by 7 bases, with 11 bases between. Germline CDR1 SGHRS, CDR2 YFSETQ. The CDR3 covers 14 residues. The CDR3 DNA sequence: TGCGCCAGCAGCTTGTACGGTTCCGGTGAAAAACTGTTTTTT. This encodes CASSLYGSGEKLFF. Drawing the rest from reference TRBV5-1 and TRBJ1-4, the complete variable domain is KAGVTQTPRYLIKTRGQQVTLSCSPISGHRSVSWYQQTPGQGLQFLFEYFSETQRNKGNFPGRFSGRQFSNSRSEMNVSTLELGDSALYLCASSLYGSGEKLFFGSGTQLSVL.

J is TRBJ1-1 and V is TRBV2; the D gene is possibly TRBD1 (5 bases). Germline values: CDR1 SNHLY, CDR2 FYNNEI. CDR3 size: 12 residues. The V and J ends lost 8 bases and 4 bases respectively, with 11 bases between them. CDR3 DNA: TGTGCCAGCGAGGGGAGGGCCACTGAAGCTTTCTTT. Its translation is CASEGRATEAFF.

The V gene is TRBV27, the J gene TRBJ1-4; D gene uncertain. V lost 3 bases to trimming and J lost 3 bases, with 8 bases between them. There are 14 residues in the CDR3. Germline-derived CDR1 and CDR2 are MNHEY and SMNVEV (reference sequence). CDR3 sequence (DNA): TGTGCCAGCAGTTTCGGCGGATCTAATGAAAAACTGTTTTTT. Protein product: CASSFGGSNEKLFF. Using reference TRBV27 and TRBJ1-4 for the parts outside the CDR3, the full variable domain is EAQVTQNPRYLITVTGKKLTVTCSQNMNHEYMSWYRQDPGLGLRQIYYSMNVEVTDKGDVPEGYKVSRKEKRNFPLILESPSPNQTSLYFCASSFGGSNEKLFFGSGTQLSVL.

V gene TRBV28 combines with J gene TRBJ1-4; D may be TRBD1 (5 bases). The CDR3 extends over 15 amino acids. CDR1 and CDR2 (germline): MDHEN, SYDVKM. V was shortened by 7 bases and J by 2 bases, with 14 bases between the two germline ends. The CDR3 DNA reads TGTGCCAGCATCGTCGGAGGGACTACTAATGAAAAACTGTTTTTT. Encoded protein: CASIVGGTTNEKLFF. The whole variable domain, remainder taken from reference TRBV28 and TRBJ1-4, is DVKVTQSSRYLVKRTGEKVFLECVQDMDHENMFWYRQDPGLGLRLIYFSYDVKMKEKGDIPEGYSVSREKKERFSLILESASTNQTSMYLCASIVGGTTNEKLFFGSGTQLSVL.

The rearrangement uses TRBV5-1 and TRBJ1-3, with TRBD1 as a possible D gene (5 bases). Germline CDR1 is SGHRS and CDR2 is YFSETQ. The CDR3 is made up of 14 amino acids. V shed 8 bases and J shed 0 bases, with 12 bases lying between them. As DNA, the CDR3 is TGCGCCAGTGGTACAGGAGACTCTGGAAACACCATATATTTT. Translated, it gives CASGTGDSGNTIYF.

The gene calls are TRBV5-5 and TRBJ1-1; 8 positions agree with TRBD1. The CDR3 spans 15 residues. V was pared by 0 bases and J by 7 bases, with 8 bases of the junction left unmatched. Per germline, CDR1 SGHKS and CDR2 YYEKEE (reference sequence). CDR3 protein: CASSLAPGQDFEAFF. The DNA of the CDR3 is TGTGCCAGCAGCTTGGCCCCGGGACAGGATTTTGAAGCTTTCTTT.

This clone was counted a few times. V is TRBV29-1 and J is TRBJ2-6; possibly TRBD1 for D (5 bases). The CDR3 totals 15 residues. V was clipped by 5 bases and J by 1 base, with 12 bases between them. CDR1 and CDR2 (germline): SQVTM, ANQGSEA. CDR3: CSVPQGESGANVLTF. The DNA of the CDR3 is TGCAGCGTTCCCCAGGGTGAGTCTGGGGCCAACGTCCTGACTTTC.

V and J are TRBV2 and TRBJ1-2; 7 bases fit TRBD1. The trim removed 6 bases at V and 3 bases at J, leaving 1 base unmatched. The CDR3 is 12 amino acids. CDR1 and CDR2 from the germline V gene are SNHLY and FYNNEI. The CDR3 bases are TGTGCCAGCAGGGGGACAGACTATGGCTACACCTTC. This encodes CASRGTDYGYTF.

This clone is a singleton in its sample. V is TRBV7-3 and J is TRBJ2-7; the D gene is possibly TRBD2 (5 bases). CDR3 length: 15 residues. Germline loops: CDR1 SGHTA, CDR2 FQGTGA. Trimming removed 8 bases at V and 0 bases at J, with 17 bases between. The CDR3 loop is CASGTQRRSSYEQYF. CDR3 in DNA: TGTGCCAGCGGAACTCAGCGGAGGAGCTCCTACGAGCAGTACTTC.

The V call is TRBV6-5, the J call TRBJ2-7, with a weak D call TRBD1 (5 bases). The V end was cut by 0 bases, the J end by 2 bases, with 11 bases between. Per germline, CDR1 MNHEY and CDR2 SVGAGI. CDR3 length: 15 amino acids. The CDR3, as DNA: TGTGCCAGCAGTTACTCAATCCAGGGTACCTACGAGCAGTACTTC. It translates to CASSYSIQGTYEQYF.

This clone was recorded a few times. V usage is TRBV29-1 and J usage is TRBJ2-7; 9 bases agree with TRBD1. With V trimmed by 4 bases and J by 5 bases, 3 bases remained unmatched. The CDR3 has 12 amino acids. Per germline, CDR1 SQVTM and CDR2 ANQGSEA. This chain's CDR3 is CSVGGQGNEQYF. The CDR3 nucleotides read TGCAGCGTTGGCGGACAGGGGAACGAGCAGTACTTC.